The 21 T cell receptor beta chains below all came from one sample that was sequenced in a study of blood T cell repertoires in COVID-19. The protocol was immunoSEQ multiplex PCR, while the TCRdb copy is restricted to in-frame clones and leaves out a portion. The sample records some 160,000 clones, around nine tenths being singletons. The sequenced sample consisted of peripheral blood. Receptor source: a man aged 50 to 60 who had recovered from COVID-19.

This chain uses TRBV12-3 or TRBV12-4 with TRBJ1-2; a possible D gene is TRBD1 (6 bases). The V end was cut by 5 bases, the J end by 8 bases, with 12 bases between. This CDR3 is built from 12 residues. The CDR3 DNA reads TGTGCCAGCAGTAGGACCGGGACAGGCTACACCTTC. Its protein is CASSRTGTGYTF.

The genes are TRBV18 and TRBJ1-4, with 7 bases aligning to TRBD1. From germline, CDR1 is KGHSH and CDR2 LQKENI. This CDR3 comprises 14 residues. Germline trimming cut 6 bases from V and 4 bases from J; bases unmatched to any gene: 5. CDR3 sequence: CASSTGTVNEKLFF. CDR3 DNA sequence: TGTGCCAGCTCCACCGGGACAGTTAATGAAAAACTGTTTTTT.

The chain has TRBV5-1 and TRBJ2-7; maybe TRBD1 (6 bases). The CDR3 loop spans 14 amino acids. The germline V and J ends were trimmed by 0 bases and 7 bases, with 14 bases remaining between them. Germline CDR1 and CDR2: SGHRS and YFSETQ. CDR3 DNA sequence: TGCGCCAGCAGCTTGGGGGACATTCAGAATGAGCAGTACTTC. Translated: CASSLGDIQNEQYF. Filled out from reference TRBV5-1 and TRBJ2-7, the complete variable domain reads KAGVTQTPRYLIKTRGQQVTLSCSPISGHRSVSWYQQTPGQGLQFLFEYFSETQRNKGNFPGRFSGRQFSNSRSEMNVSTLELGDSALYLCASSLGDIQNEQYFGPGTRLTVT.

The V call is TRBV11-3, the J call TRBJ2-7; 7 bases align to TRBD2. With V trimmed by 2 bases and J by 4 bases, 8 bases remained unmatched. The length of the CDR3 is 15 residues. Per germline, CDR1 SGHNT and CDR2 YENEEA. The CDR3 coding sequence is TGTGCCAGCAGCTTATGGGGAGGGGAAGGTTACGAGCAGTACTTC. Protein product: CASSLWGGEGYEQYF.

The chain employs TRBV19 and TRBJ1-4; D possibly corresponds to TRBD1 (6 bases). Germline CDR1 reads LNHDA; CDR2 reads SQIVND (reference sequence). The length of the CDR3 is 14 residues. The V end was cut by 4 bases, the J end by 5 bases, with 11 bases between. The CDR3 nucleotides are TGTGCCAGTAGTAAATCGGGACAAAATGAAAAACTGTTTTTT. It is translated as CASSKSGQNEKLFF. Full variable domain (missing parts from reference TRBV19 and TRBJ1-4): DGGITQSPKYLFRKEGQNVTLSCEQNLNHDAMYWYRQDPGQGLRLIYYSQIVNDFQKGDIAEGYSVSREKKESFPLTVTSAQKNPTAFYLCASSKSGQNEKLFFGSGTQLSVL.

The CDR3 loop reads CASSPTGKWGYGYTF. CDR3 sequence (DNA): TGTGCCAGCAGCCCCACAGGGAAATGGGGGTATGGCTACACCTTC. The V and J genes are TRBV7-9 and TRBJ1-2; tentatively, D is TRBD1 (6 bases). The CDR3 is 15 amino acids. The germline V gene encodes CDR1 SEHNR and CDR2 FQNEAQ (reference sequence). V lost 5 bases, J lost 5 bases, and 18 bases lay in between.

The CDR3 protein is CASSRAGVDNQPQHF. CDR3 nucleotides: TGTGCCAGTAGTAGGGCAGGGGTCGACAATCAGCCCCAGCATTTT. The chain links TRBV19 to TRBJ1-5, with a tentative D call TRBD1 (6 bases). Germline V gene data show CDR1 as LNHDA and CDR2 as SQIVND (reference sequence). This CDR3 is built from 15 residues. V lost 4 bases and J 3 bases, leaving 13 bases between the germline ends. Full variable domain (rest looked up from reference TRBV19 and TRBJ1-5): DGGITQSPKYLFRKEGQNVTLSCEQNLNHDAMYWYRQDPGQGLRLIYYSQIVNDFQKGDIAEGYSVSREKKESFPLTVTSAQKNPTAFYLCASSRAGVDNQPQHFGDGTRLSIL.

V gene TRBV7-3 combines with J gene TRBJ2-3, with 7 bases matching TRBD2. From germline, CDR1 is SGHTA and CDR2 FQGTGA. V gave up 3 bases and J gave up 1 base; unmatched junction bases: 10. The CDR3 loop spans 17 amino acids. CDR3 bases: TGTGCCAGCAGCTTGTTAGGGCGACTAGCTGGCACAGATACGCAGTATTTT. Translation: CASSLLGRLAGTDTQYF.

This clone appeared once. The chain combines TRBV18 with TRBJ1-1, with 8 bases that match TRBD1. The junction had 4 bases not matched to a gene; V was cut back by 5 bases and J by 5 bases. This CDR3 has 13 amino acids. In germline, CDR1 is KGHSH, CDR2 LQKENI. CDR3 nucleotide sequence: TGTGCCAGCTCAAGTGACAGGGGTACTGAAGCTTTCTTT. Translating gives CASSSDRGTEAFF.

The rearrangement links TRBV19 to TRBJ1-1, with 7 bases identical to TRBD1. Germline CDR1 reads LNHDA; CDR2 reads SQIVND (reference sequence). CDR3 length: 16 residues. Trimming took 7 bases from V and 5 from J; bases not matched to a gene: 16. As DNA, the CDR3 is TGTGCCAGTACCCTATTATCGACAGGGAGGAGAACTGAAGCTTTCTTT. Translating gives CASTLLSTGRRTEAFF.

As DNA, the CDR3 is TGTGCCAGCAGCCCGGAGGGGAGGCCCACAGATACGCAGTATTTT. Its protein is CASSPEGRPTDTQYF. The V gene is TRBV6-2 or TRBV6-3, the J gene TRBJ2-3; a possible D gene is TRBD2 (6 bases). Germline V CDR1 and CDR2: MNHEY, SVGEGT. V was trimmed by 6 bases and J by 2 bases, leaving 15 bases between them. There are 15 residues in the CDR3.

The chain joins TRBV9 to TRBJ2-2; perhaps TRBD2 as D (6 bases). This CDR3 is built from 16 residues. V lost 0 bases to trimming and J lost 2 bases, with 11 bases between them. The germline gives CDR1 SGDLS, CDR2 YYNGEE. CDR3 sequence reads: CASSVELALNTGELFF. DNA of the CDR3: TGTGCCAGCAGCGTAGAACTAGCCCTCAACACCGGGGAGCTGTTTTTT.

This chain uses TRBV7-2 with TRBJ2-7; 9 nucleotides agree with TRBD1. V was clipped by 0 bases and J by 4 bases; unmatched bases: 1. The germline V gene encodes CDR1 SGHTA and CDR2 FQGNSA. This CDR3 comprises 14 residues. CDR3 loop: CASSLAGTGYEQYF. CDR3 DNA: TGTGCCAGCAGCTTAGCTGGGACAGGGTACGAGCAGTACTTC. Variable domain in full (rest from reference TRBV7-2 and TRBJ2-7): GAGVSQSPSNKVTEKGKDVELRCDPISGHTALYWYRQSLGQGLEFLIYFQGNSAPDKSGLPSDRFSAERTGGSVSTLTIQRTQQEDSAVYLCASSLAGTGYEQYFGPGTRLTVT.

The chain recombines TRBV19 with TRBJ2-1; tentative D call: TRBD2 (5 bases). V was clipped by 7 bases and J by 5 bases, with 9 bases between them. This CDR3 has 12 amino acids. The V gene's germline CDR1 is LNHDA and CDR2 SQIVND (reference sequence). Here the CDR3 reads CASTSWNNEQFF. DNA of the CDR3: TGTGCCAGTACTAGCTGGAACAATGAGCAGTTCTTC.

The gene calls are TRBV6-5 and TRBJ2-3; a possible D gene is TRBD1 (6 bases). CDR1 is MNHEY and CDR2 is SVGAGI in the germline V gene. The CDR3 is 15 residues long. Trimming removed 1 base at V and 2 bases at J, with 10 bases between. The CDR3 loop is CASSYYRQVTDTQYF. For the CDR3, the DNA is TGTGCCAGCAGTTACTACCGACAGGTCACAGATACGCAGTATTTT.

This clone was seen a few times. J is TRBJ2-7 and V is TRBV6-1; D gene uncertain. Germline values: CDR1 MNHNS, CDR2 SASEGT. The CDR3 is made up of 14 amino acids. Deletions cut 1 base from V and 0 bases from J, with 7 bases between. DNA for the CDR3: TGTGCCAGCAGTGAAGTACAAACCTCCTACGAGCAGTACTTC. This sequence encodes CASSEVQTSYEQYF.

The chain is built from TRBV6-5 and TRBJ2-1; perhaps TRBD1 as D (6 bases). With 5 bases removed from V and 9 bases from J, the gap between germline ends came to 8 bases. The CDR3 sequence is 11 residues long. CDR1 and CDR2 from the germline V gene are MNHEY and SVGAGI. The CDR3, as DNA: TGTGCCAGCAGTACAGGGTCTGAGCAGTTCTTC. Translation gives CASSTGSEQFF.

The rearrangement uses TRBV7-2 and TRBJ1-3; TRBD1 matches 8 bases. After removal of 5 bases from V and 4 bases from J, the junction contained 7 bases not matched to a gene. CDR1 and CDR2 (germline): SGHTA, FQGNSA. The CDR3 is 15 residues long. The CDR3 spells CASSTGGTGGNTIYF. CDR3 bases: TGTGCCAGCAGCACAGGGGGTACGGGAGGAAACACCATATATTTT.

The V gene is TRBV9, the J gene TRBJ1-2; 7 positions match TRBD1. V dropped 3 bases and J dropped 0; count of bases not matched to a gene: 14. The CDR3 contains 18 residues. The germline gives CDR1 SGDLS, CDR2 YYNGEE. The CDR3 loop reads CASSGQPGQLEANYGYTF. In DNA, the CDR3 is TGTGCCAGCAGCGGGCAGCCGGGACAGCTAGAAGCTAACTATGGCTACACCTTC.

This clone turned up a few times. The chain is built from TRBV7-2 and TRBJ2-7, with 10 bases identical to TRBD2. CDR3 size: 18 residues. Germline trimming cut 5 bases from V and 6 bases from J; bases unmatched to any gene: 19. Germline V lookup: CDR1 SGHTA, CDR2 FQGNSA. In DNA form, the CDR3 reads TGTGCCAGCAGCAACACGTGGGCTAGCGGGGGCCCGAGAATCGAGCAGTACTTC. This encodes CASSNTWASGGPRIEQYF.

This clone was counted once. V usage is TRBV6-5 and J usage is TRBJ2-5, with D perhaps TRBD1 (6 bases). This CDR3 spans 13 amino acids. CDR1 and CDR2 (germline): MNHEY, SVGAGI. The V end lost 8 bases, the J end lost 9 bases, and 19 bases lay between the germline ends. The CDR3 reads CASLGQGSSAQYF. CDR3 in DNA: TGTGCCAGCCTGGGACAAGGATCTTCAGCCCAGTACTTC.